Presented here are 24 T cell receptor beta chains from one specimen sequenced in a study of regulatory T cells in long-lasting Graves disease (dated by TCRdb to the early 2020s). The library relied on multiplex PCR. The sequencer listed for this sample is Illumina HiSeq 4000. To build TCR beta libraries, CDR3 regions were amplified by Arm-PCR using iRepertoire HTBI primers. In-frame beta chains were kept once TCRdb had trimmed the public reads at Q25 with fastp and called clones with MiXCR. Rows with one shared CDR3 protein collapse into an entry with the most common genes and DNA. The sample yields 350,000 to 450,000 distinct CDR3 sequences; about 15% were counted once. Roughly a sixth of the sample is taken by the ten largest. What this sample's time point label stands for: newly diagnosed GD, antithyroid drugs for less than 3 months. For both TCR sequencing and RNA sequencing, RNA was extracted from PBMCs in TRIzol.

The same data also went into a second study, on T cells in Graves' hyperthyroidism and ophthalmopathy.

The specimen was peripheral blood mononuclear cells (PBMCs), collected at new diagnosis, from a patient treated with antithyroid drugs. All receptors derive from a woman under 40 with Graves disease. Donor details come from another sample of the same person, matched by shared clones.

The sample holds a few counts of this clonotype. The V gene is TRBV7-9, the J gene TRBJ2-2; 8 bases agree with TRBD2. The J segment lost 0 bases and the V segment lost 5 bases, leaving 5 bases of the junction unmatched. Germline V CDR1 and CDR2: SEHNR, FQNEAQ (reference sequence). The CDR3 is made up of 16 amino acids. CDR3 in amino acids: CASSLLAGSNTGELFF. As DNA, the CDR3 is TGTGCCAGCAGCCTATTAGCGGGATCGAACACCGGGGAGCTGTTTTTT.

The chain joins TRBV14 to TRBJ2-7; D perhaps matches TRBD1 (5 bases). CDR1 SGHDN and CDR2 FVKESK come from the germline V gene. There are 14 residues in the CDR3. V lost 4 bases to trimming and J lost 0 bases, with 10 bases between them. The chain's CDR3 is CASSRGLSSYEQYF. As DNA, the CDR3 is TGTGCCAGCAGCCGGGGCCTTAGCTCCTACGAGCAGTACTTC.

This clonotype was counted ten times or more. The CDR3 DNA is TGTGCCAGCAGACCACCGGACGGAATGAACACTGAAGCTTTCTTT. This encodes CASRPPDGMNTEAFF. The genes are TRBV12-3 or TRBV12-4 and TRBJ1-1; D not resolved. The CDR3 extends over 15 amino acids. V shed 6 bases and J shed 0 bases, with 14 bases lying between them.

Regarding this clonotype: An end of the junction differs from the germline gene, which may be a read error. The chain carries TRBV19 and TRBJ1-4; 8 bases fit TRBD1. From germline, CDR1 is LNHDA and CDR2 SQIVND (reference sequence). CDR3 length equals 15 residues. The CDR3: CASSMDRATNEKPFF. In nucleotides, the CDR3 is TGTGCCAGTAGTATGGACAGGGCAACTAATGAAAAACCGTTTTTT.

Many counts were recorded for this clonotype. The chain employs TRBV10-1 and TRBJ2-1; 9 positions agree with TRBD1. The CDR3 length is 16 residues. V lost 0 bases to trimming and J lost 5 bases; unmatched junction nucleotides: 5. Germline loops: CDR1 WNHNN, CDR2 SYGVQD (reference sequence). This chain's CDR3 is CASSESYRGRDNEQFF. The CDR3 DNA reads TGCGCCAGCAGTGAGTCGTACAGGGGGCGCGACAATGAGCAGTTCTTC.

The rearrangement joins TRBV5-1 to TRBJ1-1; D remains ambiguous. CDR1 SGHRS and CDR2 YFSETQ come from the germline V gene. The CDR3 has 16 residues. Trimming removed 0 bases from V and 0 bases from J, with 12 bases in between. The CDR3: CASSLAPTRMNTEAFF. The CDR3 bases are TGCGCCAGCAGCTTGGCCCCGACAAGAATGAACACTGAAGCTTTCTTT.

DNA of the CDR3: TGTGCCAGTAGTCGTGCAGGGAGTGACTACGAGCAGTACTTC. Residues: CASSRAGSDYEQYF. The rearrangement uses TRBV19 and TRBJ2-7; the D gene could be TRBD1 or TRBD2 (5 bases each). The CDR3 contains 14 residues. The germline gives CDR1 LNHDA, CDR2 SQIVND (reference sequence). Trimming pared 5 bases from V and 3 bases from J, leaving 14 bases between.

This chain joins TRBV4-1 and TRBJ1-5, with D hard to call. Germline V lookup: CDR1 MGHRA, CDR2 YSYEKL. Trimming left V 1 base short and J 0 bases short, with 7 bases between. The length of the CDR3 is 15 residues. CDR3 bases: TGCGCCAGCAGCCAAGGCAGAAATAGCAATCAGCCCCAGCATTTT. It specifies CASSQGRNSNQPQHF.

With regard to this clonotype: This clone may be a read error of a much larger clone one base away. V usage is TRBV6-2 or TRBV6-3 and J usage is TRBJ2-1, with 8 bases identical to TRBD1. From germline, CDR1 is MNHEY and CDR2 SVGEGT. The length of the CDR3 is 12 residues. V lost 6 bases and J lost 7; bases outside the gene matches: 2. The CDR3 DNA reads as TGTGCCAGCAGCCGGACAGGGAATGAGCAGTTCTTC. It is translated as CASSRTGNEQFF.

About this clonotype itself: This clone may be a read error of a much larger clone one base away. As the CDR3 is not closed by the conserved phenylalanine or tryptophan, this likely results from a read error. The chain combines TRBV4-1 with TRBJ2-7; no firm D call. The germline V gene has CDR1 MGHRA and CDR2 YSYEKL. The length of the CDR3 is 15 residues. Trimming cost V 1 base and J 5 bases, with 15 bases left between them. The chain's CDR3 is CASSQVLGSNHEQYS. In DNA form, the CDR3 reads TGCGCCAGCAGCCAAGTACTTGGGTCAAACCACGAGCAGTACTCC.

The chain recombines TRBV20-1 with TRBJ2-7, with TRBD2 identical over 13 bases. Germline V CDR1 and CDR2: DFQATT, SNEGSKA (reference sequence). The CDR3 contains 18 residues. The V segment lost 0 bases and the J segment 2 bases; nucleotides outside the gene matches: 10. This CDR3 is CSARDPPGLAGETYEQYF. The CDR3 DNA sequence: TGCAGTGCTAGAGATCCCCCAGGACTAGCGGGAGAAACCTACGAGCAGTACTTC.

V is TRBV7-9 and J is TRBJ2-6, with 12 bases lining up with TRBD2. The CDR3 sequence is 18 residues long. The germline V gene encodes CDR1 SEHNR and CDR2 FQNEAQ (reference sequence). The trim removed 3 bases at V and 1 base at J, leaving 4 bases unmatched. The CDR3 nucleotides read TGTGCCAGCAGCTTCCTAGCGGGAGGGGTATCTGGGGCCAACGTCCTGACTTTC. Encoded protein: CASSFLAGGVSGANVLTF.

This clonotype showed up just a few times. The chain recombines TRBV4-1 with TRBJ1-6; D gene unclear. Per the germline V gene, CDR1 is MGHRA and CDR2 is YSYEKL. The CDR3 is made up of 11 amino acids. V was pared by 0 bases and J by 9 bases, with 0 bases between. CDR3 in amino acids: CASSQDSPLHF. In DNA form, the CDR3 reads TGCGCCAGCAGCCAAGATTCACCCCTCCACTTT.

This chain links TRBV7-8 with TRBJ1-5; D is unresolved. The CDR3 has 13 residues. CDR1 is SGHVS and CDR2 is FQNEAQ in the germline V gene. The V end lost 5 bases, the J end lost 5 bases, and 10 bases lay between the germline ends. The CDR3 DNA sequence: TGTGCCAGCAGCACTAGTACAGATCAGCCCCAGCATTTT. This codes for CASSTSTDQPQHF.

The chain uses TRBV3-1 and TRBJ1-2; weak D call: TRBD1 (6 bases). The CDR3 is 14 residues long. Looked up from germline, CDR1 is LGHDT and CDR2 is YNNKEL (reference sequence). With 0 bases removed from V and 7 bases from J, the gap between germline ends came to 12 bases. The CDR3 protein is CASSQDALTGGYTF. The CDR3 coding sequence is TGTGCCAGCAGCCAAGATGCCCTGACAGGTGGCTACACCTTC. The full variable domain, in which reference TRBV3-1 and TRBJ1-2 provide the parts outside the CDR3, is DTAVSQTPKYLVTQMGNDKSIKCEQNLGHDTMYWYKQDSKKFLKIMFSYNNKELIINETVPNRFSPKSPDKAHLNLHINSLELGDSAVYFCASSQDALTGGYTFGSGTRLTVV.

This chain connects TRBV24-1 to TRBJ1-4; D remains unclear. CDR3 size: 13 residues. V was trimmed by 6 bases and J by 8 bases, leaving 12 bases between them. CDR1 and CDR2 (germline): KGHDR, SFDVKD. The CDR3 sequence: CATSNTGGEKLFF. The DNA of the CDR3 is TGTGCCACCAGTAACACCGGCGGAGAAAAACTGTTTTTT.

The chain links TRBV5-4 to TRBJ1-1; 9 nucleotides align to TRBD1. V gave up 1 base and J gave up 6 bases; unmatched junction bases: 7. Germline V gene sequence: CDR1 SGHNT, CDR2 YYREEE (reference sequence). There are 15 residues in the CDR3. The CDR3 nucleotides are TGTGCCAGCAGCTTGCCTGGACAGGGGTCCGCTGAAGCTTTCTTT. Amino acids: CASSLPGQGSAEAFF.

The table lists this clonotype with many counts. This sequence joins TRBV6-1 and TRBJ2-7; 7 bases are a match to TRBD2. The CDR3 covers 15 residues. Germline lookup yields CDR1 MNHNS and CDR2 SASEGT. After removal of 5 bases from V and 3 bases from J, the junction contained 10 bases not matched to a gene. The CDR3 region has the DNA TGTGCCAGCAGTCCCTCCAGCGGGGTTAGCTACGAGCAGTACTTC. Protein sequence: CASSPSSGVSYEQYF.

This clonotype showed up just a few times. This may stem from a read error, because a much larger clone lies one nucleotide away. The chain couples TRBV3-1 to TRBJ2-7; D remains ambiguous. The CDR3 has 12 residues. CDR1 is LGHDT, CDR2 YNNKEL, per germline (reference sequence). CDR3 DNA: TGTACCAGCAGCCAAGAAGGCTACGAGCAGTACTTC. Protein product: CTSSQEGYEQYF.

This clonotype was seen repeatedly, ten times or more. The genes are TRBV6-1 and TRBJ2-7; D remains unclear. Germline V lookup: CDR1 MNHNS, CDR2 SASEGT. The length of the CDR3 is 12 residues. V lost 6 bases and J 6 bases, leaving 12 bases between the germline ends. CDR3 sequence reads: CASRVGLGEQYF. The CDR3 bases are TGTGCCAGCAGAGTCGGGCTGGGCGAGCAGTACTTC.

CDR3 sequence (DNA): TGTGCCAGCAGCCAAGTTATGAGGGGGAAGTCTGGCACTGAAGCTTTCTTT. Translating gives CASSQVMRGKSGTEAFF. The V gene is TRBV4-2, the J gene TRBJ1-1, with a possible D match to TRBD1 (6 bases). The CDR3 runs 17 residues. The ends were cut back, 1 base at V and 4 bases at J, with 19 bases in the middle. Germline V gene sequence: CDR1 LGHNA, CDR2 YNFKEQ.

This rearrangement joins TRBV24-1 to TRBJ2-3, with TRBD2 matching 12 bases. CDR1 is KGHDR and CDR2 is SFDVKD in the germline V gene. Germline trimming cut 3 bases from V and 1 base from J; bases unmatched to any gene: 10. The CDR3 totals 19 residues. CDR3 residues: CATSDPTGTSGRRTDTQYF. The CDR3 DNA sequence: TGTGCCACCAGTGATCCAACTGGGACTAGCGGGCGTCGCACAGATACGCAGTATTTT.

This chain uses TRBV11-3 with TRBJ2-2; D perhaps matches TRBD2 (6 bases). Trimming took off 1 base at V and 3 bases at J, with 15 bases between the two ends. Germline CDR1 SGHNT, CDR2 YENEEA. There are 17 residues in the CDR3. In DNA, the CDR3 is TGTGCCAGCAGCTTAGCTAGCGTCAGGGCGGACACCGGGGAGCTGTTTTTT. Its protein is CASSLASVRADTGELFF.

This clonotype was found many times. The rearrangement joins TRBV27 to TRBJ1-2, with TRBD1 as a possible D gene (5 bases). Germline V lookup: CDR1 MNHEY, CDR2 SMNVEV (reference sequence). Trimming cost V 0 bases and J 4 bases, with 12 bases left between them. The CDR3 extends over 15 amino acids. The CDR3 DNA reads TGTGCCAGCAGTTTATCGGTAGAGGGACTCTATGGCTACACCTTC. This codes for CASSLSVEGLYGYTF.